The TCR beta chain under discussion was sequenced for a study of T cell clonality in common variable immunodeficiency. Study-level findings and limits: Common variable immunodeficiency TCR beta sequences reportedly had fewer deletions and N-nucleotide insertions. T cell subpopulation sequencing would be needed to explain CVID clonality.

The repertoire was sequenced with immunoSEQ multiplex PCR; TCRdb's copy has only in-frame clones and lacks some. The data show more than 30,000 clones, with none appearing a single time. In this sample, this clone turned up many times. The target antigen is unknown. The observed sequence ends 3 residues before the CDR3 terminus, with the missing tail filled in from the germline J gene. V gave up 1 base and J gave up 4 bases; unmatched junction bases: 11. There are 17 residues in the CDR3. Germline V gives CDR1 DFQATT, CDR2 SNEGSKA (reference sequence). The J gene is TRBJ2-3, the V gene TRBV20-1; 10 bases align to TRBD2. This receptor was obtained from a human donor with common variable immunodeficiency. Material: peripheral blood mononuclear cells. The CDR3 sequence: CSARGQKRGGSADTQYF. The part of the CDR3 DNA that was read is TGCAGTGCTAGAGGGCAAAAGCGGGGGGGCAGTGCAGATACG.